This T cell receptor beta chain was identified in a study of T cells after yellow fever vaccination. With regard to this clonotype: Its specificity is not known.

The CDR3 runs 14 residues. Germline V CDR1 and CDR2: MNHEY, SVGAGI. The V and J ends lost 2 bases and 0 bases respectively, with 4 bases between them. Findings and caveats of the study: There was a small share of clonotypes that showed up in both the CD4 and CD8 compartments.

TCRdb re-derived calls from the 5' RACE reads in MiXCR, one entry per CDR3 protein. Seen here are fewer than 450,000 distinct CDR3 sequences, roughly 7.5% observed once, and the top ten hold approximately 16%. The input for sequencing was PBMCs, taken about 49 days after the first yellow fever vaccination. This sequence originates from a man between 18 and 29 years old who received the YFV17D yellow fever vaccine. The J gene is TRBJ1-4, the V gene TRBV6-5, with no clear D. The CDR3, as DNA: TGTGCCAGCAGTTACACAGCAACTAATGAAAAACTGTTTTTT. It specifies CASSYTATNEKLFF.